A single sample gave rise to the 20 T cell receptor beta chains below, sequenced in a study of regulatory and conventional T cells in RAG deficiency listed by TCRdb under 2017. The protocol used for the library was the immunoSEQ multiplex PCR assay. What TCRdb holds here is the immuneACCESS table cut down to in-frame rearrangements. Part of the clones is not present; checked against another copy, under half of the missing clones reflect an unresolved V gene, and the others are unexplained. Across this sample there are 34,000 or so clones, with about 89% seen only once. Roughly 13% of the sample rests with the top ten. These data also formed part of another study, on regulatory T cells. As that second study puts it: The multiplex PCR used 52 forward TRBV primers and 13 reverse TRBJ primers, with assay-based and computational corrections for amplification bias.

Sequenced: CD8+ T cells sorted from blood. The origin of the receptors is a human donor in good health.

In DNA form, the CDR3 reads TGTGCCAGCAGTTTATTGGGTCATCAGCCCCAGCATTTT. Its protein is CASSLLGHQPQHF. V is TRBV28 and J is TRBJ1-5; D is uncertain. Germline values: CDR1 MDHEN, CDR2 SYDVKM. V was trimmed by 1 base and J by 5 bases, leaving 6 bases between them. The CDR3 runs 13 residues. The entire variable domain, with the rest obtained from reference TRBV28 and TRBJ1-5, is as follows: DVKVTQSSRYLVKRTGEKVFLECVQDMDHENMFWYRQDPGLGLRLIYFSYDVKMKEKGDIPEGYSVSREKKERFSLILESASTNQTSMYLCASSLLGHQPQHFGDGTRLSIL.

The rearrangement uses TRBV6-5 and TRBJ1-5; D gene unclear. V was cut by 8 bases and J by 7 bases, with 15 bases left in between. Germline assignment: CDR1 MNHEY and CDR2 SVGAGI. There are 13 residues in the CDR3. Here the CDR3 DNA reads TGTGCCAGCCAGTTGAGGGCCCGACAGCCCCAGCATTTT. Translating it yields CASQLRARQPQHF.

V and J are TRBV11-2 and TRBJ2-7; 10 nucleotides agree with TRBD1. The V gene's germline CDR1 is SGHAT and CDR2 FQNNGV. CDR3 size: 18 residues. The V segment lost 5 bases and the J segment 3 bases; nucleotides outside the gene matches: 16. CDR3 sequence (DNA): TGTGCCAGCAGCGCCGCCCTCGGGACAGGGGACAGATACTACGAGCAGTACTTC. This gives the protein CASSAALGTGDRYYEQYF.

The V call is TRBV4-2, the J call TRBJ2-4; D gene unclear. The CDR3 covers 16 residues. Trimming took 0 bases from V and 1 from J, leaving 10 bases between them. In germline, CDR1 is LGHNA, CDR2 YNFKEQ. The CDR3 loop is CASSQDRNGAKNIQYF. CDR3 DNA sequence: TGTGCCAGCAGCCAAGATAGGAACGGGGCCAAAAACATTCAGTACTTC.

The rearrangement links TRBV9 to TRBJ1-5; 7 bases are shared with TRBD1. CDR3 length equals 14 residues. The germline V gene has CDR1 SGDLS and CDR2 YYNGEE. Germline trimming cut 4 bases from V and 4 bases from J; bases unmatched to any gene: 5. The CDR3 nucleotides read TGTGCCAGCAGCTTAACAGGGGATAATCAGCCCCAGCATTTT. Translating it yields CASSLTGDNQPQHF.

This clone was seen only once. The chain joins TRBV6-5 to TRBJ1-5; no firm D call. In germline, CDR1 is MNHEY, CDR2 SVGAGI. V lost 6 bases and J 7 bases, leaving 13 bases between the germline ends. This CDR3 comprises 13 residues. CDR3 sequence reads: CASSPRSHQPQHF. CDR3 nucleotide sequence: TGTGCCAGCAGCCCGAGGAGCCACCAGCCCCAGCATTTT.

This chain joins TRBV19 and TRBJ2-5; a weak D match, TRBD1 (5 bases). Matching the DNA end better, TRBJ2-7 makes the J call doubtful. There are 14 residues in the CDR3. CDR1 and CDR2 (germline): LNHDA, SQIVND (reference sequence). Here the CDR3 DNA reads TGTGCCAGTAGTATCACAGGCGGAAACTACGAGCAGTACTTC. Its protein product is CASSITGGNYEQYF.

The chain recombines TRBV5-6 with TRBJ1-2; D gene ambiguous. This CDR3 is 15 amino acids long. Trimming removed 4 bases at V and 2 bases at J, with 15 bases between. Germline values: CDR1 SGHDT, CDR2 YYEEEE. CDR3: CASSHPPRNNYGYTF. The CDR3 DNA follows: TGTGCCAGCAGCCACCCACCCCGAAACAACTATGGCTACACCTTC.

V and J are TRBV6-1 and TRBJ1-2; D not resolved. The CDR3 runs 16 residues. The V end was cut by 3 bases, the J end by 4 bases, with 18 bases between. From germline, CDR1 is MNHNS and CDR2 SASEGT. CDR3 in DNA: TGTGCCAGCAGTGATGGTACAGCTTACTTCTCCTATGGCTACACCTTC. It translates to CASSDGTAYFSYGYTF.

About this clone itself: Other DNA sequences in the sample encode the same CDR3. The genes are TRBV4-1 and TRBJ2-2; D remains ambiguous. This CDR3 spans 12 amino acids. Germline V gene lookup returns CDR1 MGHRA and CDR2 YSYEKL. Trimming shortened V by 0 bases and J by 7 bases, and 3 bases separated the two germline ends. The CDR3 region has the DNA TGCGCCAGCAGCCAAGATATCGGGGAGCTGTTTTTT. Residues: CASSQDIGELFF.

In this sample, this clone turned up a few times. CDR3 amino acids: CASSSLAGENTGELFF. The CDR3 nucleotides are TGTGCCAGCAGCTCGTTAGCGGGAGAGAACACCGGGGAGCTGTTTTTT. The chain joins TRBV5-6 to TRBJ2-2, with 9 positions matching TRBD2. Germline CDR1 is SGHDT and CDR2 is YYEEEE. The CDR3 has 16 residues. V lost 3 bases and J lost 1; bases outside the gene matches: 4.

This clone is classed as medium-sized. This chain joins TRBV6-5 and TRBJ2-7, with 8 bases matching TRBD1. There are 15 residues in the CDR3. Germline CDR1 reads MNHEY; CDR2 reads SVGAGI. J gave up 3 bases and V 2 bases, and 6 bases lay outside the gene matches. CDR3 DNA: TGTGCCAGCAGTTACGGGGCCGGGACAGGCTACGAGCAGTACTTC. Its protein product is CASSYGAGTGYEQYF.

This rearrangement joins TRBV6-5 to TRBJ1-2; possibly TRBD1 for D (5 bases). CDR1 is MNHEY, CDR2 SVGAGI, per germline. The CDR3 contains 13 residues. The germline V and J ends were trimmed by 6 bases and 5 bases, with 13 bases remaining between them. CDR3 residues: CASRADSLYGYTF. The CDR3 nucleotides read TGTGCCAGCAGGGCCGACAGCCTATATGGCTACACCTTC.

The chain joins TRBV19 to TRBJ1-6; D may be TRBD1 (5 bases). The V gene lost 5 bases and the J gene lost 10 bases, with 18 bases spanning the gap. The V gene's germline CDR1 is LNHDA and CDR2 SQIVND (reference sequence). The CDR3 length is 15 residues. DNA for the CDR3: TGTGCCAGTAGTGCGGAGACAGTGTGGGAATCACCCCTCCACTTT. Protein: CASSAETVWESPLHF. Using reference TRBV19 and TRBJ1-6 for the parts outside the CDR3, the full variable domain is DGGITQSPKYLFRKEGQNVTLSCEQNLNHDAMYWYRQDPGQGLRLIYYSQIVNDFQKGDIAEGYSVSREKKESFPLTVTSAQKNPTAFYLCASSAETVWESPLHFGNGTRLTVT.

This chain joins TRBV11-1 and TRBJ2-5; TRBD2 is a possible D gene (5 bases). Germline V gene lookup returns CDR1 SGHAT and CDR2 FQDESV (reference sequence). The V end was cut by 3 bases, the J end by 2 bases, with 10 bases between. The CDR3 runs 14 residues. CDR3 amino acids: CASSFSTTQETQYF. The DNA for the CDR3 is TGTGCCAGCAGCTTTTCGACTACTCAAGAGACCCAGTACTTC. The entire variable domain, with the rest obtained from reference TRBV11-1 and TRBJ2-5, is as follows: EAEVAQSPRYKITEKSQAVAFWCDPISGHATLYWYRQILGQGPELLVQFQDESVVDDSQLPKDRFSAERLKGVDSTLKIQPAELGDSAMYLCASSFSTTQETQYFGPGTRLLVL.

This chain connects TRBV4-1 to TRBJ2-3, with D perhaps given as TRBD1 or TRBD2 (5 bases each). V was trimmed by 0 bases and J by 5 bases, leaving 15 bases between them. Germline V CDR1 and CDR2: MGHRA, YSYEKL. The CDR3 runs 16 residues. CDR3 sequence: CASSQDRGPGGDTQYF. The CDR3 nucleotides read TGCGCCAGCAGCCAAGACCGGGGACCTGGGGGAGATACGCAGTATTTT.

The rearrangement uses TRBV7-8 and TRBJ2-7; D unresolved. Between the trimmed V and J ends, which lost 5 bases and 0 bases, there was a span of 5 bases. Germline V lookup: CDR1 SGHVS, CDR2 FQNEAQ. The CDR3 covers 12 residues. Written as DNA, the CDR3 is TGTGCCAGCAGCCGTAGCTCCTACGAGCAGTACTTC. Residues: CASSRSSYEQYF.

V usage is TRBV19 and J usage is TRBJ2-4, with 9 bases matching TRBD2. The CDR3 has 15 amino acids. The V gene end was trimmed by 3 bases and the J gene end by 5 bases; junction bases not matched to a gene: 5. Germline V gene data show CDR1 as LNHDA and CDR2 as SQIVND (reference sequence). The CDR3 loop is CASSIGTSIQNIQYF. CDR3 DNA: TGTGCCAGTAGTATTGGGACTAGCATTCAAAACATTCAGTACTTC.

By frequency in the sample, this clone is medium-sized. CDR3 DNA: TGTGCCAGCACCCCGGGGGAGGGTAGGGATGAAAAACTGTTTTTT. It translates to CASTPGEGRDEKLFF. The gene calls are TRBV11-3 and TRBJ1-4; perhaps TRBD1 as D (5 bases). CDR1 and CDR2 from the germline V gene are SGHNT and YENEEA. This CDR3 is built from 15 residues. The V and J ends lost 7 bases and 6 bases respectively, with 18 bases between them.

The V gene is TRBV2, the J gene TRBJ2-7; possible D gene TRBD2, 7 bases. The V end lost 1 base, the J end lost 5 bases, and 15 bases lay between the germline ends. CDR3 length: 15 residues. From germline, CDR1 is SNHLY and CDR2 FYNNEI. Written as DNA, the CDR3 is TGTGCCAGCAGTGAAGGGCTAACAGGGAGGGACGAGCAGTACTTC. This translates into CASSEGLTGRDEQYF. Supplemented by reference TRBV2 and TRBJ2-7, the full variable domain reads EPEVTQTPSHQVTQMGQEVILRCVPISNHLYFYWYRQILGQKVEFLVSFYNNEISEKSEIFDDQFSVERPDGSNFTLKIRSTKLEDSAMYFCASSEGLTGRDEQYFGPGTRLTVT.